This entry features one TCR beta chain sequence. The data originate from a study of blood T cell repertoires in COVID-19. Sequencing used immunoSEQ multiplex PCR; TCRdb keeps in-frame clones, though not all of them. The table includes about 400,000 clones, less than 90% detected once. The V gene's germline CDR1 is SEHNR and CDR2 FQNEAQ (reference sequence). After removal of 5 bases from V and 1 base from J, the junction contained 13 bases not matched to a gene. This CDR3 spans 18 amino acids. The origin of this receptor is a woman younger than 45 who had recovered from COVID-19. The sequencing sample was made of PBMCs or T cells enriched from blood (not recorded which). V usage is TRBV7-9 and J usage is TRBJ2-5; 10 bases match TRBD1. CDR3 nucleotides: TGTGCCAGCAGCCCCAGGTACCGGGACAGGGGTGCCCAAGAGACCCAGTACTTC. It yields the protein CASSPRYRDRGAQETQYF. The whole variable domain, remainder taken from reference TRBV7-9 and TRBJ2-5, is DTGVSQNPRHKITKRGQNVTFRCDPISEHNRLYWYRQTLGQGPEFLTYFQNEAQLEKSRLLSDRFSAERPKGSFSTLEIQRTEQGDSAMYLCASSPRYRDRGAQETQYFGPGTRLLVL.